This T cell receptor (beta chain) was sequenced in a study of blood T cell repertoires in COVID-19. In the study overall: Whether acute or convalescent, the COVID-19 samples came from the United States, Italy and Spain. The cDNA or gDNA used as material had been derived from T cells, B-cell-depleted T cells, or PBMCs.

Germline V gene sequence: CDR1 LNHDA, CDR2 SQIVND (reference sequence). Trimming shortened V by 7 bases and J by 2 bases, and 17 bases separated the two germline ends. CDR3 length: 15 residues. Per the original methods: Reference gene primer amplification in the assay estimated nucleated cell counts. Sequencing used immunoSEQ multiplex PCR; TCRdb keeps in-frame clones, though not all of them. V and J calls and clone size are as listed in that table; D and trimming were resolved from the DNA. Among 40,000 to 60,000 clones, around nine tenths were seen once, and the ten largest hold 3.9%. The sample comprised peripheral blood. The V and J genes are TRBV19 and TRBJ1-2; maybe TRBD1 (5 bases). The clonotype originates from a human donor in a cohort sampled during active COVID-19. This chain's CDR3 is CASKQPVRANYGYTF. The CDR3 nucleotides read TGTGCCAGTAAGCAACCGGTCAGGGCCAACTATGGCTACACCTTC.